Included here is one T cell receptor (beta chain) sequence, with context. This sample was included in a study of Graves' ophthalmopathy and Graves' hyperthyroidism. RNA transcripts were the source from which TCR beta CDR3 regions were amplified. After a first-round RT-PCR with HTBI primers, a second-round multiplex PCR was run. TCRdb re-called the multiplex PCR reads through MiXCR, storing one row per CDR3 protein. The sample yields hundreds of thousands of distinct CDR3 sequences, 45% seen once. The sample taken for sequencing was peripheral blood. This TCR was recovered from an adult man with Graves' ophthalmopathy.

CDR3 DNA: TGTGCCAGCAGCGCAGCTGCAGGCCACCAAGAGACCCAGTACTTC. This translates into CASSAAAGHQETQYF. The chain uses TRBV9 and TRBJ2-5; D is ambiguous. This CDR3 region has 15 residues. Trimming removed 3 bases at V and 0 bases at J, with 12 bases between. The V gene's germline CDR1 is SGDLS and CDR2 YYNGEE. The variable domain in full, with the rest retrieved from reference TRBV9 and TRBJ2-5, is DSGVTQTPKHLITATGQRVTLRCSPRSGDLSVYWYQQSLDQGLQFLIQYYNGEERAKGNILERFSAQQFPDLHSELNLSSLELGDSALYFCASSAAAGHQETQYFGPGTRLLVL.